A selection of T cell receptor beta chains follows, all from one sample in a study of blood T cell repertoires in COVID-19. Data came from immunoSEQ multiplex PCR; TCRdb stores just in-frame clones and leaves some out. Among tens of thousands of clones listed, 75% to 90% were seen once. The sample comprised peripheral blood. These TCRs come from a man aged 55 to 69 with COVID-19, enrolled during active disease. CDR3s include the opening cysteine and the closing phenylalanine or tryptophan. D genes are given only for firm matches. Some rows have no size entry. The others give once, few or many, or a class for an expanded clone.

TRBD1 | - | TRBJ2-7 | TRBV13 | CASSLGTGDDEQYF | TGTGCCAGCAGCTTAGGGACAGGGGACGACGAGCAGTACTTC
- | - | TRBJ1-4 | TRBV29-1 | CSAKEGEKLFF | TGCAGCGCAAAGGAGGGTGAAAAACTGTTTTTT
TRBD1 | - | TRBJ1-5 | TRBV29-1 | CSVGTGEEQPQHF | TGCAGCGTGGGGACAGGGGAAGAACAGCCCCAGCATTTT
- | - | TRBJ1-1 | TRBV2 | CASSERETEAFF | TGTGCCAGCAGCGAAAGGGAGACTGAAGCTTTCTTT
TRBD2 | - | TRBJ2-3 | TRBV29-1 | CSVEGLAGSTDTQYF | TGCAGCGTTGAAGGACTAGCGGGAAGCACAGATACGCAGTATTTT
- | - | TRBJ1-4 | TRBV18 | CASSPPETVEKLFF | TGTGCCAGCTCACCACCGGAAACAGTTGAAAAACTGTTTTTT
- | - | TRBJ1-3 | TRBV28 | CASSFTAGTGNTIYF | TGTGCCAGCAGTTTTACGGCAGGGACTGGAAACACCATATATTTT
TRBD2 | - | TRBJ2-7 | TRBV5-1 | CASSFGAGDGEQYF | TGCGCCAGCAGCTTTGGAGCGGGAGACGGCGAGCAGTACTTC
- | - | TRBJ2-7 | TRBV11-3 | CASSRGAASYEQYF | TGTGCCAGCAGCCGGGGGGCTGCCTCCTACGAGCAGTACTTC
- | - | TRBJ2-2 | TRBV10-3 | CAISEQGSGELFF | TGTGCCATCAGTGAACAGGGTTCCGGGGAGCTGTTTTTT
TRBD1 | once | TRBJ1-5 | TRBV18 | CASSQGQGVSNQPQHF | TGTGCCAGCTCACAGGGACAGGGGGTTAGCAATCAGCCCCAGCATTTT
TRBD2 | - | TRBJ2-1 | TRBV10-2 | CASSVTLPGLAGNNEQFF | TGCGCCAGCAGTGTGACTCTCCCGGGACTAGCGGGAAACAATGAGCAGTTCTTC
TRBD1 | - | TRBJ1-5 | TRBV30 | CAWDRDREGQPQHF | TGTGCCTGGGACCGGGACAGGGAAGGTCAGCCCCAGCATTTT
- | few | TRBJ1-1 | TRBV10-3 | CAISSYREKGTEAFF | TGTGCCATCAGTAGCTACAGGGAAAAGGGCACTGAAGCTTTCTTT
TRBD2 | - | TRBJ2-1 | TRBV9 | CASSTGTSGYNEQFF | TGTGCCAGCAGCACCGGGACTAGCGGCTACAATGAGCAGTTCTTC
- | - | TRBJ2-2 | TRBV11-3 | CASSFRLVSAGELFF | TGTGCCAGCAGCTTCCGTCTCGTCAGCGCCGGGGAGCTGTTTTTT
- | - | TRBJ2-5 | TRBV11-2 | CASSSEETQYF | TGTGCCAGCAGCTCAGAAGAGACCCAGTACTTC
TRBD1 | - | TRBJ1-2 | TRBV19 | CASSTNRGTNYGYTF | TGTGCCAGTAGTACTAACAGGGGGACTAACTATGGCTACACCTTC
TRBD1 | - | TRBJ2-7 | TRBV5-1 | CASSLVPTGIAYEQYF | TGCGCCAGCAGCTTGGTCCCGACAGGGATTGCCTACGAGCAGTACTTC
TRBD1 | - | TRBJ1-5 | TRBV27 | CASSLRGTALSNQPQHF | TGTGCCAGCAGTTTAAGGGGGACAGCCCTTAGCAATCAGCCCCAGCATTTT
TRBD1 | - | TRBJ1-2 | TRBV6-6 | CATRQGGYGYTF | TGTGCCACCCGACAGGGCGGGTATGGCTACACCTTC
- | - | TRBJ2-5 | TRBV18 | CASSFQETQYF | TGTGCCAGCTCCTTCCAAGAGACCCAGTACTTC
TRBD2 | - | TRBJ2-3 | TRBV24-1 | CATRRTSADTQYF | TGTGCCACCAGACGGACTAGCGCAGATACGCAGTATTTT
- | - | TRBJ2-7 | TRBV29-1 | CSVLDSPYEQYF | TGCAGCGTTCTGGACAGTCCCTACGAGCAGTACTTC
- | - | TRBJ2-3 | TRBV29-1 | CSVGGDSTDTQYF | TGCAGCGTTGGCGGGGACAGCACAGATACGCAGTATTTT
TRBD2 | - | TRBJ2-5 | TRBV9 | CASSPWTSPRETQYF | TGTGCCAGCAGCCCCTGGACTAGCCCCAGGGAGACCCAGTACTTC
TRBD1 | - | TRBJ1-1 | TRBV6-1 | CASSETQGAEAFF | TGTGCCAGCAGTGAAACACAGGGGGCTGAAGCTTTCTTT
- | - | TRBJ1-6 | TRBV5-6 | CASSEDRTSYSPLHF | TGTGCCAGCAGCGAGGACAGAACCAGCTATTCACCCCTCCACTTT